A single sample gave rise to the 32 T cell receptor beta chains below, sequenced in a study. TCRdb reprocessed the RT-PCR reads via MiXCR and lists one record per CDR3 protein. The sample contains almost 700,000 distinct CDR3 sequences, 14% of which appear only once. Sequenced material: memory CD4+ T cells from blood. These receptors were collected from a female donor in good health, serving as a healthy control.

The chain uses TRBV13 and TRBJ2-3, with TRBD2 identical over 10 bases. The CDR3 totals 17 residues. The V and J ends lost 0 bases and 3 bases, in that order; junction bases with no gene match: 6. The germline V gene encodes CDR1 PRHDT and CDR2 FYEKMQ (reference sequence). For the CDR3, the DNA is TGTGCCAGCAGCTTAGGCACCGGGACTAGCGAGACAGATACGCAGTATTTT. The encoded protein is CASSLGTGTSETDTQYF.

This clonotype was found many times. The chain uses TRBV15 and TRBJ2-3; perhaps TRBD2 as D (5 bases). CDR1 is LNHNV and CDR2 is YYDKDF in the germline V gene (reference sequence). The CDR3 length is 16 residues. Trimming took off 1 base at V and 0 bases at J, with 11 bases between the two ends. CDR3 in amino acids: CATSRGGRTSTDTQYF. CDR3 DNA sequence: TGTGCCACCAGCAGAGGAGGGCGCACTAGCACAGATACGCAGTATTTT.

The CDR3 reads CASSRQGQKGEKLFF. CDR3 bases: TGTGCCAGCAGTCGACAGGGTCAAAAGGGAGAAAAACTGTTTTTT. V usage is TRBV6-1 and J usage is TRBJ1-4, with 7 nucleotides matching TRBD1. The CDR3 has 15 residues. The trim removed 5 bases at V and 8 bases at J, leaving 11 bases unmatched. CDR1 and CDR2 from the germline V gene are MNHNS and SASEGT.

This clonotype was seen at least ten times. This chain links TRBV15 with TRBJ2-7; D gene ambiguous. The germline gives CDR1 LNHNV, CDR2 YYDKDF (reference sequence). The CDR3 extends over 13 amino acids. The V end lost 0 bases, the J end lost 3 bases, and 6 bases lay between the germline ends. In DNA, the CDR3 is TGTGCCACCAGCAGAGATGGCTACTACGAGCAGTACTTC. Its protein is CATSRDGYYEQYF.

The chain's CDR3 is CASSLGRSLGGYTF. Written as DNA, the CDR3 is TGCGCCAGCAGCTTGGGTCGGAGCCTTGGTGGCTACACCTTC. The chain combines TRBV5-1 with TRBJ1-2; D is unclear. This CDR3 is 14 amino acids long. Germline CDR1 and CDR2: SGHRS and YFSETQ. V was clipped by 0 bases and J by 7 bases, with 13 bases between them.

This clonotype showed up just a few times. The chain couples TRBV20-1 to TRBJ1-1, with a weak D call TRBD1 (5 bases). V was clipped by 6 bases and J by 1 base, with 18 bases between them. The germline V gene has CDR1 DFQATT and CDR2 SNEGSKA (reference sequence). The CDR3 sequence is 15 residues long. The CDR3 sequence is CSAKTFRQTNTEAFF. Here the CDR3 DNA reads TGCAGTGCCAAGACGTTCCGACAGACGAACACTGAAGCTTTCTTT.

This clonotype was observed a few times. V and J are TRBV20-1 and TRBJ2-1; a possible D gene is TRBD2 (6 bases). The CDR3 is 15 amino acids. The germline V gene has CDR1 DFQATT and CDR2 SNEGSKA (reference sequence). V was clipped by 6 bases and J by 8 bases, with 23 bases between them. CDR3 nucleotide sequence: TGCAGTGCAACCCCTTCCGGGGGAGTAGGGGATGAGCAGTTCTTC. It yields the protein CSATPSGGVGDEQFF.

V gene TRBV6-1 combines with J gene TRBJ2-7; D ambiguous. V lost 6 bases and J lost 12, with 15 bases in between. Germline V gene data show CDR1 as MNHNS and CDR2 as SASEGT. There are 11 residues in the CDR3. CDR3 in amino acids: CASRWSRAAYF. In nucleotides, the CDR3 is TGTGCCAGCAGATGGTCACGAGCAGCGTACTTC.

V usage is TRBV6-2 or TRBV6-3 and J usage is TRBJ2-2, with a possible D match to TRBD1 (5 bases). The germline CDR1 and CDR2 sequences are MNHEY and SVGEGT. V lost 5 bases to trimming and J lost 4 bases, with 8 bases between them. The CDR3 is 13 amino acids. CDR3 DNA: TGTGCCAGCAGTGCAGGGTCCACCGGGGAGCTGTTTTTT. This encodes CASSAGSTGELFF.

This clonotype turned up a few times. This chain's CDR3 is CASSHTGVIYNSPLHF. In nucleotides, the CDR3 is TGTGCCAGCAGTCATACAGGGGTTATATATAATTCACCCCTCCACTTT. The chain is built from TRBV27 and TRBJ1-6; TRBD1 aligns across 7 bases. The CDR3 sequence is 16 residues long. The germline V gene has CDR1 MNHEY and CDR2 SMNVEV (reference sequence). V lost 5 bases, J lost 4 bases, and 8 bases stayed unmatched.

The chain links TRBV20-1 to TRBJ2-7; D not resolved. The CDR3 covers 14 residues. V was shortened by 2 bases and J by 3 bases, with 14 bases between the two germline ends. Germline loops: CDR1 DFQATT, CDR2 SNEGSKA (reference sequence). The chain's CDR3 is CSARSAPNLYEQYF. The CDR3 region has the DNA TGCAGTGCTAGAAGCGCGCCTAACCTCTACGAGCAGTACTTC.

Here the CDR3 DNA reads TGCGCCAGCAGCAGCGGGGGAGGGGGGTGGTACGAGCAGTACTTC. Protein: CASSSGGGGWYEQYF. The chain carries TRBV5-1 and TRBJ2-7, with 8 bases aligning to TRBD2. Germline trimming cut 4 bases from V and 4 bases from J; bases unmatched to any gene: 10. Germline V gene data show CDR1 as SGHRS and CDR2 as YFSETQ. This CDR3 has 15 residues.

CDR3 coding DNA: TGTGCCAGCAGTTACGCCGGGTTTGGCAATGAGCAGTTCTTC. As protein: CASSYAGFGNEQFF. V usage is TRBV6-5 and J usage is TRBJ2-1; no clear D gene. There are 14 residues in the CDR3. The V end was cut by 2 bases, the J end by 6 bases, with 11 bases between. CDR1 and CDR2 from the germline V gene are MNHEY and SVGAGI.

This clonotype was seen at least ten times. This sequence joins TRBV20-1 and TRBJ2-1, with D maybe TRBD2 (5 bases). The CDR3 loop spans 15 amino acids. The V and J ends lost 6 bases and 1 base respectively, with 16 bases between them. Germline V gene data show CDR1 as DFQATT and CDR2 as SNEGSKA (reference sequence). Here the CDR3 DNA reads TGCAGTGCAATCGCACTAGTTGCTTCCTACAATGAGCAGTTCTTC. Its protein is CSAIALVASYNEQFF.

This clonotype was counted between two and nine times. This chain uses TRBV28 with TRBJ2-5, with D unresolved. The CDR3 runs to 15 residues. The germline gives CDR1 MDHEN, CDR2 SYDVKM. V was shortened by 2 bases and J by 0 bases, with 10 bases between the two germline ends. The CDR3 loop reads CASSLIGRYQETQYF. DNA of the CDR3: TGTGCCAGCAGTTTAATAGGACGATACCAAGAGACCCAGTACTTC.

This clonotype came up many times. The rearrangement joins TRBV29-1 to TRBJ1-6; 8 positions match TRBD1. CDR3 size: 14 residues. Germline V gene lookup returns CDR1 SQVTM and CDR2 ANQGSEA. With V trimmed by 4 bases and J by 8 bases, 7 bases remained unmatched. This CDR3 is CSVADRGSDSPLHF. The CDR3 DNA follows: TGCAGCGTTGCTGACAGGGGATCCGATTCACCCCTCCACTTT.

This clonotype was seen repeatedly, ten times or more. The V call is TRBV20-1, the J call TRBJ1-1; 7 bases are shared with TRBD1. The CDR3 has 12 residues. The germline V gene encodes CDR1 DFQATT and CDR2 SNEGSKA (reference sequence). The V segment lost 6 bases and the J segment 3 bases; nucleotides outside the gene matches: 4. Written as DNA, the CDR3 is TGCAGTGCGGCGACAGGGTACACTGAAGCTTTCTTT. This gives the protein CSAATGYTEAFF.

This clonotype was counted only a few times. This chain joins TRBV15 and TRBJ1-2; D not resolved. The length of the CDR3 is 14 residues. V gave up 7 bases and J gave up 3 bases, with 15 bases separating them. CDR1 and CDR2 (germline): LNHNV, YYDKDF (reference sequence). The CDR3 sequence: CATTLSVNHYGYTF. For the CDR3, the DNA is TGTGCCACCACTCTCTCGGTGAACCACTATGGCTACACCTTC.

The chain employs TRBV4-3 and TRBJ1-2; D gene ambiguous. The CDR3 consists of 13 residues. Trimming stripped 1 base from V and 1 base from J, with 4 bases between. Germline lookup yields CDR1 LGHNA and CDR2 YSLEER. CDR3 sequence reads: CASSQADNYGYTF. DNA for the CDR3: TGCGCCAGCAGCCAAGCAGATAACTATGGCTACACCTTC.

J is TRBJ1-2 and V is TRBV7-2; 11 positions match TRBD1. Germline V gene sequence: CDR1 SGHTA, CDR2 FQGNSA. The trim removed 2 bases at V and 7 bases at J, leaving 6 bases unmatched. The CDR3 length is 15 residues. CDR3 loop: CASSLLGQGASGYTF. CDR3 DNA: TGTGCCAGCAGCTTACTCGGACAGGGGGCCTCTGGCTACACCTTC.

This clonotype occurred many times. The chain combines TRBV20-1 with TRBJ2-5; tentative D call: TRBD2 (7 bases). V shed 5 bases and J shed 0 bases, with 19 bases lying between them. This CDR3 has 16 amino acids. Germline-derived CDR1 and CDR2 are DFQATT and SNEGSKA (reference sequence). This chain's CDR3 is CSAPPRGGSYQETQYF. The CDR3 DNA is TGCAGTGCTCCTCCGAGGGGGGGCTCGTACCAAGAGACCCAGTACTTC.

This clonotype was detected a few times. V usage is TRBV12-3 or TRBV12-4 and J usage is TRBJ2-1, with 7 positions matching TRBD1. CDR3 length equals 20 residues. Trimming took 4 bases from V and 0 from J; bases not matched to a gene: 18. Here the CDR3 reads CASSSRPRVRDSSSYNEQFF. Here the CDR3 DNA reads TGTGCCAGCAGTTCTCGCCCCCGCGTACGGGACAGTAGCTCCTACAATGAGCAGTTCTTC.

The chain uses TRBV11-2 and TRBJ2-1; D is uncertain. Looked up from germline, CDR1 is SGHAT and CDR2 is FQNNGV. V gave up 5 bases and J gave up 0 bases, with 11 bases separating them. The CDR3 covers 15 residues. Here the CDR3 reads CASSSDWNSYNEQFF. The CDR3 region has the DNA TGTGCCAGCAGCAGCGACTGGAACTCCTACAATGAGCAGTTCTTC. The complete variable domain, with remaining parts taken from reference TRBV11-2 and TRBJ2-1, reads EAGVAQSPRYKIIEKRQSVAFWCNPISGHATLYWYQQILGQGPKLLIQFQNNGVVDDSQLPKDRFSAERLKGVDSTLKIQPAKLEDSAVYLCASSSDWNSYNEQFFGPGTRLTVL.

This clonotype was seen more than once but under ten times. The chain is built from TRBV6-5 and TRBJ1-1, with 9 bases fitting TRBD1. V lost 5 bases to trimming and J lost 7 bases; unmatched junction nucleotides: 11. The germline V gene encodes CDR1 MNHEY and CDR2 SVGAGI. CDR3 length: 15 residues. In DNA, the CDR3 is TGTGCCAGCAGTGGGACCGGGACAGGGTTGCGTGAAGCTTTCTTT. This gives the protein CASSGTGTGLREAFF.

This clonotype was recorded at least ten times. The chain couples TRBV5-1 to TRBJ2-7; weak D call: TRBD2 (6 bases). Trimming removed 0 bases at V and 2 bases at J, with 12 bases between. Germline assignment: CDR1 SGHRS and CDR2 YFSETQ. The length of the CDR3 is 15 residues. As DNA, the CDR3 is TGCGCCAGCAGCTTGGAGCACGGGAGCCCCTACGAGCAGTACTTC. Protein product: CASSLEHGSPYEQYF.

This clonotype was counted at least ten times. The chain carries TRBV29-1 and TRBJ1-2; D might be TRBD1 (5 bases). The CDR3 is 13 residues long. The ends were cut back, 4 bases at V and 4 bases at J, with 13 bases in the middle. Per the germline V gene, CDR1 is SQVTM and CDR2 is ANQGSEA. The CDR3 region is CSVAGKGPYGYTF. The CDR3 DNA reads TGCAGCGTTGCAGGGAAAGGTCCCTATGGCTACACCTTC.

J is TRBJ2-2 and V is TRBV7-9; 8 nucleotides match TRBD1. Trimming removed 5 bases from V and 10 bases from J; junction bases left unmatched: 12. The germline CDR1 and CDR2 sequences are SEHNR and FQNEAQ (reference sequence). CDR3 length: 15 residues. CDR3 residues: CASSDRGEVAEELFF. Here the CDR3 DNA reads TGTGCCAGCAGCGACAGGGGAGAGGTGGCCGAGGAGCTGTTTTTT.

This chain's CDR3 is CASSQERRTVYGYTF. The CDR3 DNA is TGCGCCAGCAGCCAAGAAAGAAGGACGGTCTATGGCTACACCTTC. The chain is built from TRBV4-3 and TRBJ1-2; no clear D. Trimming took 0 bases from V and 4 from J, leaving 12 bases between them. This CDR3 has 15 amino acids. Germline V gene sequence: CDR1 LGHNA, CDR2 YSLEER.

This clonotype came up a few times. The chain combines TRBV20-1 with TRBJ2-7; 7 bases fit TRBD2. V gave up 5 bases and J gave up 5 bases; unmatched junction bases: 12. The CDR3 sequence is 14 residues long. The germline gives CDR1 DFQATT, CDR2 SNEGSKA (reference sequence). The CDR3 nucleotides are TGCAGTGCTCTTGCCCGACTAGCTTCGGACGAGCAGTACTTC. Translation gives CSALARLASDEQYF.

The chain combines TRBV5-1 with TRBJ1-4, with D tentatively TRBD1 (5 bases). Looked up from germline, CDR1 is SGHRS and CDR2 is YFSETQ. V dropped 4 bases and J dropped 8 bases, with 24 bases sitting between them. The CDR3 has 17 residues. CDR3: CASSEQAVGATGEKLFF. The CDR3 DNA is TGCGCCAGCAGCGAACAGGCGGTTGGGGCCACGGGCGAAAAACTGTTTTTT.

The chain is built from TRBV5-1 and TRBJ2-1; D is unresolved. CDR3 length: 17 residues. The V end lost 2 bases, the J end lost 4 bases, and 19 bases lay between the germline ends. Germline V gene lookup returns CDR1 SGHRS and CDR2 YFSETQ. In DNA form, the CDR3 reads TGCGCCAGCAGCTTTACACCCGGCCTTAATCTTTACAATGAGCAGTTCTTC. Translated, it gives CASSFTPGLNLYNEQFF. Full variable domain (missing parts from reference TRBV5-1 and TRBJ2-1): KAGVTQTPRYLIKTRGQQVTLSCSPISGHRSVSWYQQTPGQGLQFLFEYFSETQRNKGNFPGRFSGRQFSNSRSEMNVSTLELGDSALYLCASSFTPGLNLYNEQFFGPGTRLTVL.

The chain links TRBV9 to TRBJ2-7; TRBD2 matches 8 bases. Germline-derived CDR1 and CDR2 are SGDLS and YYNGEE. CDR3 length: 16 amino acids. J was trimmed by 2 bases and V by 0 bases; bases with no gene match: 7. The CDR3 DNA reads TGTGCCAGCAGCGTAGCAGCGGGAGCCAATACCTACGAGCAGTACTTC. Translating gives CASSVAAGANTYEQYF.